Below are 32 T cell receptor beta chains sequenced from a single sample in a study of STAT5B mutations in CD4+ large granular lymphocyte leukemia. Assay: immunoSEQ multiplex PCR; the TCRdb copy retains only in-frame clones and omits some. The table lists tens of thousands of clones, approximately 80% of them singletons. The specimen sequenced was CD4+ T cells from blood buffy coats. These receptor sequences come from a human donor in good health.

The chain has TRBV6-6 and TRBJ2-5; possible D gene TRBD2, 5 bases. The length of the CDR3 is 15 residues. V lost 6 bases and J 4 bases, leaving 18 bases between the germline ends. Germline lookup yields CDR1 MNHNY and CDR2 SVGAGI (reference sequence). CDR3 sequence (DNA): TGTGCCAGCAGCATACAGAGGGAATTGGGAGAGACCCAGTACTTC. Translation: CASSIQRELGETQYF.

The V call is TRBV6-6, the J call TRBJ2-2; D might be TRBD2 (5 bases). Germline CDR1 MNHNY, CDR2 SVGAGI (reference sequence). The CDR3 consists of 15 residues. Trimming shortened V by 0 bases and J by 5 bases, and 10 bases separated the two germline ends. CDR3 sequence reads: CASSYSTGKTGELFF. CDR3 DNA sequence: TGTGCCAGCAGTTACTCGACGGGGAAAACCGGGGAGCTGTTTTTT.

V gene TRBV18 combines with J gene TRBJ1-3; D gene uncertain. Trimming took off 6 bases at V and 0 bases at J, with 15 bases between the two ends. The CDR3 totals 16 residues. Germline CDR1 is KGHSH and CDR2 is LQKENI. This CDR3 reads CASSPNDAVSGNTIYF. In DNA, the CDR3 is TGTGCCAGCTCGCCCAACGACGCCGTCTCTGGAAACACCATATATTTT.

Written as DNA, the CDR3 is TGTGCCAGCAGCTTAGCGTGGGGGGCGGGGCTTGGGCATGACGAGCAGTACTTC. This encodes CASSLAWGAGLGHDEQYF. The chain employs TRBV7-6 and TRBJ2-7; the D gene could be TRBD1 or TRBD2 (6 bases each). The ends were cut back, 0 bases at V and 5 bases at J, with 23 bases in the middle. The CDR3 extends over 18 amino acids. Per the germline V gene, CDR1 is SGHVS and CDR2 is FNYEAQ.

V and J are TRBV28 and TRBJ1-1; 9 bases agree with TRBD1. With 6 bases clipped from V and 4 bases from J, the junction kept 6 bases outside the gene matches. The CDR3 is made up of 14 amino acids. CDR1 MDHEN and CDR2 SYDVKM come from the germline V gene. The CDR3 protein is CASSKTGGITEAFF. CDR3 DNA sequence: TGTGCCAGCAGCAAAACAGGGGGCATCACTGAAGCTTTCTTT.

This chain uses TRBV5-4 with TRBJ1-2, with a possible D match to TRBD1 (5 bases). V was trimmed by 0 bases and J by 9 bases, leaving 12 bases between them. The germline V gene has CDR1 SGHNT and CDR2 YYREEE (reference sequence). The CDR3 contains 13 residues. The CDR3 bases are TGTGCCAGCAGCTTGGGACAGCTGGGGAGCTACACCTTC. Residues: CASSLGQLGSYTF.

This clone was counted between two and nine times. The rearrangement joins TRBV5-1 to TRBJ1-2, with D uncertain. This CDR3 is 13 amino acids long. Per the germline V gene, CDR1 is SGHRS and CDR2 is YFSETQ. V lost 0 bases and J lost 0, with 3 bases in between. CDR3 region: CASSLDSNYGYTF. DNA for the CDR3: TGCGCCAGCAGCTTGGACTCTAACTATGGCTACACCTTC.

Details on this clone: The junction does not match germline at one end; this may be a read error. The CDR3 coding sequence is TGTGCCAGCAGTGAAGCGCGCAGCTCATCGGCTCTCTTT. Translating gives CASSEARSSSALF. The chain carries TRBV6-1 and TRBJ1-1; D ambiguous. Germline assignment: CDR1 MNHNS and CDR2 SASEGT. The CDR3 length is 13 residues.

The chain joins TRBV5-4 to TRBJ2-2, with 7 bases aligning to TRBD1. The trim removed 1 base at V and 7 bases at J, leaving 10 bases unmatched. The CDR3 runs 16 residues. Germline CDR1 SGHNT, CDR2 YYREEE (reference sequence). The CDR3 region has the DNA TGTGCCAGCAGCTTGACAGGGGCCGGGGTTAACGGGGAGCTGTTTTTT. As protein: CASSLTGAGVNGELFF.

V is TRBV7-9 and J is TRBJ2-3; D is unresolved. Germline V gene data show CDR1 as SEHNR and CDR2 as FQNEAQ (reference sequence). V shed 3 bases and J shed 11 bases, with 9 bases lying between them. The CDR3 sequence is 11 residues long. The CDR3 DNA reads TGTGCCAGCAGCTTCTCCGTCCTGCAGTATTTT. It yields the protein CASSFSVLQYF.

This rearrangement joins TRBV5-1 to TRBJ2-3; possible D gene TRBD1, 8 bases. Trimming took off 4 bases at V and 4 bases at J, with 19 bases between the two ends. Germline V gene data show CDR1 as SGHRS and CDR2 as YFSETQ. The CDR3 is made up of 16 amino acids. CDR3 sequence: CASSPGDRGGADTQYF. CDR3 in DNA: TGCGCCAGCAGCCCCGGCGACAGGGGAGGGGCAGATACGCAGTATTTT.

The chain combines TRBV28 with TRBJ2-7; D remains ambiguous. Germline CDR1 and CDR2: MDHEN and SYDVKM. The V gene lost 6 bases and the J gene lost 0 bases, with 12 bases spanning the gap. CDR3 length: 14 amino acids. CDR3 region: CASRDGSSSYEQYF. The CDR3 coding sequence is TGTGCCAGCAGAGACGGGTCTAGCTCCTACGAGCAGTACTTC.

This chain uses TRBV9 with TRBJ2-2; D uncertain. The V end lost 2 bases, the J end lost 6 bases, and 11 bases lay between the germline ends. Germline V gene lookup returns CDR1 SGDLS and CDR2 YYNGEE. This CDR3 spans 14 amino acids. For the CDR3, the DNA is TGTGCCAGCAGCGTGGCCCCCCTGGCCGGGGAGCTGTTTTTT. As protein: CASSVAPLAGELFF.

This chain connects TRBV29-1 to TRBJ1-2; tentatively, D is TRBD1 (6 bases). The CDR3 loop spans 10 amino acids. Germline V gives CDR1 SQVTM, CDR2 ANQGSEA. Between the trimmed V and J ends, which lost 3 bases and 8 bases, there was a span of 7 bases. The CDR3 is CSVEQGGYTF. CDR3 in DNA: TGCAGCGTTGAGCAGGGGGGCTACACCTTC. Together with reference TRBV29-1 and TRBJ1-2, the CDR3 gives the full variable domain: SAVISQKPSRDICQRGTSLTIQCQVDSQVTMMFWYRQQPGQSLTLIATANQGSEATYESGFVIDKFPISRPNLTFSTLTVSNMSPEDSSIYLCSVEQGGYTFGSGTRLTVV.

The genes are TRBV6-5 and TRBJ1-5; 7 bases are shared with TRBD1. This CDR3 region has 15 residues. J lost 5 bases, V lost 0 bases, and 4 bases had no gene match. CDR1 is MNHEY, CDR2 SVGAGI, per germline. CDR3 amino acids: CASSYSLGGDQPQHF. For the CDR3, the DNA is TGTGCCAGCAGTTACTCGTTAGGGGGCGATCAGCCCCAGCATTTT.

The chain recombines TRBV10-3 with TRBJ2-2, with TRBD1 identical over 7 bases. V lost 3 bases to trimming and J lost 6 bases; unmatched junction nucleotides: 4. In germline, CDR1 is ENHRY, CDR2 SYGVKD. The CDR3 consists of 14 residues. The CDR3 DNA follows: TGTGCCATCAGTGAACAGGGGTGGTCCGGGGAGCTGTTTTTT. Protein product: CAISEQGWSGELFF.

The chain recombines TRBV30 with TRBJ2-1; D gene ambiguous. Germline V gene sequence: CDR1 GTSNPN, CDR2 SVGIG (reference sequence). The CDR3 is 13 residues long. Trimming pared 0 bases from V and 8 bases from J, leaving 11 bases between. Here the CDR3 reads CAWSVRIRDEQFF. CDR3 in DNA: TGTGCCTGGAGTGTACGTATTCGAGATGAGCAGTTCTTC.

The CDR3 loop is CASSQPNSPLHF. Here the CDR3 DNA reads TGCGCCAGCAGCCAGCCAAATTCACCCCTCCACTTT. The chain has TRBV4-1 and TRBJ1-6; D remains unclear. V was clipped by 3 bases and J by 7 bases, with 4 bases between them. Germline V gene sequence: CDR1 MGHRA, CDR2 YSYEKL. The CDR3 length is 12 residues.

The chain joins TRBV6-5 to TRBJ1-1; 8 bases map to TRBD1. The ends lost 5 bases at V and 4 bases at J; junction bases unmatched: 6. CDR3 length: 14 amino acids. Germline lookup yields CDR1 MNHEY and CDR2 SVGAGI. In DNA form, the CDR3 reads TGTGCCAGCAGTCGGACAGGGACGTCCACTGAAGCTTTCTTT. This codes for CASSRTGTSTEAFF.

The chain recombines TRBV28 with TRBJ2-4; no reliable D call. The ends were cut back, 2 bases at V and 3 bases at J, with 8 bases in the middle. Germline V gene lookup returns CDR1 MDHEN and CDR2 SYDVKM. The CDR3 has 14 amino acids. The CDR3 region is CASSLGILKNIQYF. The CDR3 DNA sequence: TGTGCCAGCAGTTTAGGGATCCTCAAAAACATTCAGTACTTC. Full variable domain (remainder filled in from reference TRBV28 and TRBJ2-4): DVKVTQSSRYLVKRTGEKVFLECVQDMDHENMFWYRQDPGLGLRLIYFSYDVKMKEKGDIPEGYSVSREKKERFSLILESASTNQTSMYLCASSLGILKNIQYFGAGTRLSVL.

The rearrangement uses TRBV7-2 and TRBJ2-7; 7 nucleotides agree with TRBD1. Per germline, CDR1 SGHTA and CDR2 FQGNSA. With V trimmed by 1 base and J by 3 bases, 3 bases remained unmatched. This CDR3 is built from 14 residues. As DNA, the CDR3 is TGTGCCAGCAGCTTAGTAGCAGGGGGCTACGAGCAGTACTTC. Amino acid sequence: CASSLVAGGYEQYF. Based on the CDR3 plus reference TRBV7-2 and TRBJ2-7, the full variable domain is GAGVSQSPSNKVTEKGKDVELRCDPISGHTALYWYRQSLGQGLEFLIYFQGNSAPDKSGLPSDRFSAERTGGSVSTLTIQRTQQEDSAVYLCASSLVAGGYEQYFGPGTRLTVT.

The rearrangement uses TRBV5-1 and TRBJ2-2, with TRBD2 matching 9 bases. CDR1 and CDR2 from the germline V gene are SGHRS and YFSETQ. V was clipped by 6 bases and J by 7 bases; unmatched bases: 4. The CDR3 has 13 amino acids. The CDR3 coding sequence is TGCGCCAGCACCAAAGCGGGGGGCGGGGAGCTGTTTTTT. Encoded protein: CASTKAGGGELFF.

The sample holds one count of this clone. The chain carries TRBV4-1 and TRBJ2-1; 7 bases line up with TRBD1. Germline lookup yields CDR1 MGHRA and CDR2 YSYEKL. J gave up 4 bases and V 0 bases, and 0 bases lay outside the gene matches. CDR3 size: 14 residues. The chain's CDR3 is CASSQEGQYNEQFF. CDR3 sequence (DNA): TGCGCCAGCAGCCAAGAGGGACAGTACAATGAGCAGTTCTTC.

The chain joins TRBV28 to TRBJ1-5; D possibly corresponds to TRBD1 (5 bases). This CDR3 has 15 residues. The V end lost 6 bases, the J end lost 5 bases, and 17 bases lay between the germline ends. CDR1 is MDHEN, CDR2 SYDVKM, per germline. CDR3 in DNA: TGTGCCAGCAGCGAGGCGGGGGGAACGGATCAGCCCCAGCATTTT. Translation: CASSEAGGTDQPQHF.

The chain joins TRBV11-3 to TRBJ2-1, with a weak D call TRBD2 (6 bases). Per germline, CDR1 SGHNT and CDR2 YENEEA. V shed 5 bases and J shed 0 bases, with 11 bases lying between them. The CDR3 is 15 amino acids. This chain's CDR3 is CASSRDSRSYNEQFF. CDR3 nucleotides: TGTGCCAGCAGCCGGGACTCCCGCTCCTACAATGAGCAGTTCTTC.

DNA of the CDR3: TGTGCCAGCAGCCCGGGGACAGGGCCCTATGGCTACACCTTC. It encodes CASSPGTGPYGYTF. This sequence joins TRBV7-9 and TRBJ1-2; 9 positions agree with TRBD1. The CDR3 has 14 residues. The germline V gene has CDR1 SEHNR and CDR2 FQNEAQ (reference sequence). V trimming: 5 bases; J trimming: 4 bases; junction bases outside the gene matches: 5.

The rearrangement links TRBV7-3 to TRBJ2-5; D could derive from TRBD1 or TRBD2 (5 bases each). The germline V gene encodes CDR1 SGHTA and CDR2 FQGTGA. The V end was cut by 4 bases, the J end by 1 base, with 10 bases between. CDR3 length: 14 amino acids. The CDR3 sequence is CASSYRDPQETQYF. DNA for the CDR3: TGTGCCAGCAGCTATAGGGACCCCCAAGAGACCCAGTACTTC.

The chain is built from TRBV4-3 and TRBJ2-3, with TRBD2 as a possible D gene (5 bases). With 3 bases removed from V and 2 bases from J, the gap between germline ends came to 12 bases. CDR3 length equals 15 residues. Germline lookup yields CDR1 LGHNA and CDR2 YSLEER. CDR3 loop: CASSHLSGSTDTQYF. CDR3 DNA sequence: TGCGCCAGCAGCCATCTATCGGGATCCACAGATACGCAGTATTTT.

The chain uses TRBV4-3 and TRBJ1-1, with D possibly TRBD1 on 5 matching bases. Between the trimmed V and J ends, which lost 1 base and 9 bases, there was a span of 12 bases. CDR1 is LGHNA, CDR2 YSLEER, per germline. The CDR3 has 13 amino acids. CDR3 sequence: CASSQGAGEKAFF. The CDR3 nucleotides are TGCGCCAGCAGCCAAGGGGCGGGGGAAAAAGCTTTCTTT.

The chain has TRBV12-5 and TRBJ2-7; possibly TRBD1 or TRBD2 for D (5 bases each). The CDR3 consists of 13 residues. Germline V gene lookup returns CDR1 LGHNT and CDR2 FRNRAP. Between the trimmed V and J ends, which lost 3 bases and 5 bases, there was a span of 11 bases. This CDR3 is CASGFSGRDEQYF. CDR3 sequence (DNA): TGTGCTAGTGGTTTTTCGGGGCGCGACGAGCAGTACTTC. Looking up the rest from reference TRBV12-5 and TRBJ2-7 gives the full variable domain: DARVTQTPRHKVTEMGQEVTMRCQPILGHNTVFWYRQTMMQGLELLAYFRNRAPLDDSGMPKDRFSAEMPDATLATLKIQPSEPRDSAVYFCASGFSGRDEQYFGPGTRLTVT.

A note on this clone: At one of its ends the junction is not consistent with the germline gene, which may arise from a read error. The gene calls are TRBV7-7 and TRBJ2-1; 11 nucleotides align to TRBD2. The CDR3 loop spans 14 amino acids. The germline V gene has CDR1 SSHAT and CDR2 FNYEAQ (reference sequence). The CDR3 DNA sequence: TGTGCTAGCAGCTTGGGACTAGCGGACAATGAGCAGTTCTTC. It yields the protein CASSLGLADNEQFF. Drawing the rest from reference TRBV7-7 and TRBJ2-1, the complete variable domain is GAGVSQSPRYKVTKRGQDVTLRCDPISSHATLYWYQQALGQGPEFLTYFNYEAQPDKSGLPSDRFSAERPEGSISTLTIQRTEQRDSAMYRCASSLGLADNEQFFGPGTRLTVL.

V and J are TRBV5-1 and TRBJ1-5, with a possible D match to TRBD1 (5 bases). Germline lookup yields CDR1 SGHRS and CDR2 YFSETQ. Trimming took 3 bases from V and 0 from J, leaving 13 bases between them. CDR3 length equals 16 residues. The CDR3 here is CASSWGSAGSNQPQHF. The CDR3 DNA reads as TGCGCCAGCAGCTGGGGGTCCGCGGGTAGCAATCAGCCCCAGCATTTT.